A selection of T cell receptor beta chains follows, all from one sample in a study of cytomegalovirus exposure and HLA in healthy donors. Method: immunoSEQ multiplex PCR; TCRdb's copy keeps in-frame clones and lacks some. The sample contains 150,000 or so clones, about two thirds of which appear only once. The sequencing sample was made of PBMCs. The receptor set was obtained from a young woman in good health and CMV-seronegative. Both conserved end residues are trimmed from each CDR3.

v_call	j_call	cdr3_aa
TRBV6-1	TRBJ1-1	ASSVTGFGDTEAF
TRBV19	TRBJ1-2	ASSTTGFYGYT
TRBV30	TRBJ1-6	AWDRYNSPLH
TRBV7-2	TRBJ1-6	ASSAWDRGGSPLH
TRBV28	TRBJ2-6	ASSSDPGSSGANVLT
TRBV5-6	TRBJ2-7	ASSLDRGDEQY
TRBV7-9	TRBJ2-1	ASSPTRQGGKMEQF
TRBV7-9	TRBJ2-4	ASSSGLGKNIQY
TRBV2	TRBJ2-7	ASSRTAAYSYEQY
TRBV28	TRBJ2-1	ASSLGHEQF
TRBV7-2	TRBJ2-1	ASSYNPTSGEQF
TRBV7-2	TRBJ2-3	ASSQRELTDTQY
TRBV2	TRBJ2-1	ASSGALLDRGFYNEQF
TRBV7-3	TRBJ2-1	ASSLGRDNEQF
TRBV19	TRBJ1-2	ASSTLQGAYGYT
TRBV4-1	TRBJ1-5	ASSPQGGNQPQH
TRBV7-3	TRBJ2-3	ASSFSLGGDTQY
TRBV28	TRBJ2-2	ASSSGQGTGELF
TRBV18	TRBJ2-1	ASSPLDGDEQF
TRBV4-3	TRBJ1-4	ASSQDRVITNEKLF
TRBV29-1	TRBJ2-3	SAHQGDNTQY
TRBV6-1	TRBJ1-6	ASSLTGTGNSPLH
TRBV28	TRBJ1-5	ASSYRTGIMGNQPQH
TRBV2	TRBJ1-3	ASSGGTGDSGNTIY
TRBV10-3	TRBJ2-4	AISEGTGDIQY
TRBV7-2	TRBJ2-1	ASSPTGGVGNEQF
TRBV28	TRBJ1-5	ASSQGHLSFGQPQH
TRBV5-6	TRBJ1-2	ASSLVAGRVRGYT
TRBV5-1	TRBJ2-3	ASSLATGDHTDTQY